The present T cell receptor (beta chain) was sequenced within a study of blood T cell repertoires in COVID-19. Study-level information: Researchers got acute and convalescent COVID-19 samples from the United States, Italy and Spain. The analysed material was cDNA or gDNA that came from T cells, B-cell-depleted T cells, or PBMCs.

Followed over time, Seattle patients had been enrolled while infection was active. The authors' processing: Quantification of nucleated cells was approximated via reference gene primer amplification. TCRdb's copy holds only in-frame clones and misses some; the assay was immunoSEQ multiplex PCR. The V and J calls and the clone size are those of that table, but D and trimming were determined from the DNA. The sample has a few hundred thousand clones, about 90% seen once. The receptor comes from a woman aged 30 to 39 with COVID-19, enrolled during active disease. Sequenced input: peripheral blood.

CDR3 nucleotide sequence: TGTGCCTGGAGTAGTGGGGACAGTTGGTCCCTCCACTTT. It is translated as CAWSSGDSWSLHF. The chain links TRBV30 to TRBJ1-6; 7 nucleotides match TRBD1. This CDR3 is built from 13 residues. In germline, CDR1 is GTSNPN, CDR2 SVGIG (reference sequence). The ends lost 2 bases at V and 14 bases at J; junction bases unmatched: 9.